Detailed here is one T cell receptor (beta chain). Its target is unknown. This table comes from immunoSEQ multiplex PCR, and its TCRdb copy is limited to in-frame clones, with some not included. The sample has some 28,000 clones, about nine tenths seen once; the top ten hold 6.5% to 8%. The data derive from a study of T cells in localized non-small cell lung cancer. From germline, CDR1 is SGHAT and CDR2 FQNNGV. Trimming pared 1 base from V and 7 bases from J, leaving 14 bases between. This CDR3 has 14 amino acids. Study-level findings and limits: With higher T cell density in blood came longer overall survival. Tumor samples were not multi-region, leaving intratumor heterogeneity unexcluded. Uninvolved adjacent lung had higher T cell clonality than tumor and all other tissues.

This TCR derives from a male donor at least 60 years old with stage I lung adenocarcinoma. The chain joins TRBV11-2 to TRBJ2-7, with D perhaps being TRBD1 or TRBD2 (6 bases each). This sample comprised peripheral blood, obtained before any cancer treatment. The CDR3 DNA sequence: TGTGCCAGCAGCTTAGGGGGGGCGGCAGAAGAGCAGTACTTC. Translated: CASSLGGAAEEQYF.